This T cell receptor (beta chain) emerged from a study of molecular identifiers for immune sequencing clone quantification. The V and J ends lost 2 bases and 4 bases respectively, with 7 bases between them. The CDR3 is made up of 13 amino acids. Germline loops: CDR1 MNHEY, CDR2 SVGAGI. This clonotype was observed many times. For bulk TCR libraries, previously described methods and listed TCR primers were used. TCRdb independently ran MiXCR on the PCR reads; one entry per CDR3 protein. The repertoire holds over 85,000 distinct CDR3 sequences, with around a quarter as singletons. Source material: naive CD8+ T cells from blood, with Jurkat cell RNA spiked in. Subset indicated: FACS-sorted CD8+CD4-CCR7+CD45RA+ naive T cells. This clonotype originated in a human donor in good health. Some libraries in this study had Jurkat cell RNA spiked in. The gene calls are TRBV6-5 and TRBJ2-3; D gene uncertain. CDR3 coding DNA: TGTGCCAGCAGTTACGGTGGAGCAGATACGCAGTATTTT. As protein: CASSYGGADTQYF.